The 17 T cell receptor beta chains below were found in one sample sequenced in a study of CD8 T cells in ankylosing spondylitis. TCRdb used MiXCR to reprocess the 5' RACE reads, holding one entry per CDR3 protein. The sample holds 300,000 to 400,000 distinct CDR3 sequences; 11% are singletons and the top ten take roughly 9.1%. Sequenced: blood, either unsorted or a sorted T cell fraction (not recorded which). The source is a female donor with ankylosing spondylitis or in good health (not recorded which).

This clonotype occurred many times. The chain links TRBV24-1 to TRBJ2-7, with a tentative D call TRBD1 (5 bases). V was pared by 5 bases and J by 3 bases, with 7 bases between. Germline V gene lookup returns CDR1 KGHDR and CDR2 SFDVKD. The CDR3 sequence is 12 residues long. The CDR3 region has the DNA TGTGCCACCAGTGGCGACAGCTACGAGCAGTACTTC. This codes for CATSGDSYEQYF.

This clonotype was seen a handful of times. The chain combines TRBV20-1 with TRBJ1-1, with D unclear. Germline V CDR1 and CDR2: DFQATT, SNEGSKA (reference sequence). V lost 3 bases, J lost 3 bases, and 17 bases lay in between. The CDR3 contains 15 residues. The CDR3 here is CSASISGFGDTEAFF. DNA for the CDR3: TGCAGTGCTAGCATCTCCGGGTTTGGGGACACTGAAGCTTTCTTT.

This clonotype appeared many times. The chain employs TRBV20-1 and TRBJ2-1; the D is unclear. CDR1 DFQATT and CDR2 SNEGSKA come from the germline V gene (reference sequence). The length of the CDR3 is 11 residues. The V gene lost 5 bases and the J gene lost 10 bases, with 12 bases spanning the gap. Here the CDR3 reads CSAGKDREQFF. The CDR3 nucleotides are TGCAGTGCTGGGAAAGATAGGGAGCAGTTCTTC.

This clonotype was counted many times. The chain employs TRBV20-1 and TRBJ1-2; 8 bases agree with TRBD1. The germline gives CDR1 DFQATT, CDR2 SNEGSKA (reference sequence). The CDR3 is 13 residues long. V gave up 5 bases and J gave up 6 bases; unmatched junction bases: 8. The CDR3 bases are TGCAGTGCTCAGGACAGGGCCAAAGATGGCTACACCTTC. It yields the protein CSAQDRAKDGYTF.

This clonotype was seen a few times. Here the CDR3 reads CSAGRASTDTQYF. The CDR3 DNA is TGCAGTGCCGGAAGGGCTAGCACAGATACGCAGTATTTT. This chain connects TRBV20-1 to TRBJ2-3; D call uncertain. Between the trimmed V and J ends, which lost 6 bases and 0 bases, there was a span of 10 bases. This CDR3 is 13 amino acids long. Germline CDR1 reads DFQATT; CDR2 reads SNEGSKA (reference sequence).

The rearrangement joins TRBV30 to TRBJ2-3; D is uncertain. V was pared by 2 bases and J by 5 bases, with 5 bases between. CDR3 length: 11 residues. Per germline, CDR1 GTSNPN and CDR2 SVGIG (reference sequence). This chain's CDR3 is CAWSSVDTQYF. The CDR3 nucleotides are TGTGCCTGGAGTTCCGTAGATACGCAGTATTTT. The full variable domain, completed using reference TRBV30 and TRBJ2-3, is SQTIHQWPATLVQPVGSPLSLECTVEGTSNPNLYWYRQAAGRGLQLLFYSVGIGQISSEVPQNLSASRPQDRQFILSSKKLLLSDSGFYLCAWSSVDTQYFGPGTRLTVL.

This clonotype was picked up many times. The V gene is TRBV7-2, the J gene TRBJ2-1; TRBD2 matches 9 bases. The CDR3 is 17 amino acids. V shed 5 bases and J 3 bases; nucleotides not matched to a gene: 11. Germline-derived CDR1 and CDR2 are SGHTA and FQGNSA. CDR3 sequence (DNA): TGTGCCAGCAGCGCCCCCGGGACTAGCATCCTCTACAATGAGCAGTTCTTC. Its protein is CASSAPGTSILYNEQFF.

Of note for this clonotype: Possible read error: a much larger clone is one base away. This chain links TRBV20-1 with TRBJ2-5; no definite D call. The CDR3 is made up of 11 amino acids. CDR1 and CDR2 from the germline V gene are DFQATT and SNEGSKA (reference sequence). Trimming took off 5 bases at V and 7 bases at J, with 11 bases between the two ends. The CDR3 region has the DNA TGCAGTGCTGGTCAATCACGGACCCAGTACTTC. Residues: CSAGQSRTQYF.

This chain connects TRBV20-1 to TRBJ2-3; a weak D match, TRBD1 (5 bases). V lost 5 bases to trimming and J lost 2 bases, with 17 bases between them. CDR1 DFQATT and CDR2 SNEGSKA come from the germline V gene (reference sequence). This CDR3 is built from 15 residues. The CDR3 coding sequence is TGCAGTGCTGAAGGGGCTGGGCTAGTCACAGATACGCAGTATTTT. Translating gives CSAEGAGLVTDTQYF.

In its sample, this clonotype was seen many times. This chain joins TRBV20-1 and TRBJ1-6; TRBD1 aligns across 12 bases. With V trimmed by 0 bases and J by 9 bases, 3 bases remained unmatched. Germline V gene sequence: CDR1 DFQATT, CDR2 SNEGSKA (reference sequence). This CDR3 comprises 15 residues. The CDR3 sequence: CSARDGGQGASPLHF. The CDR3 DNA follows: TGCAGTGCTAGAGATGGGGGACAGGGGGCTTCACCCCTCCACTTT.

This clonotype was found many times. The CDR3 reads CASSTGGDIQYF. In nucleotides, the CDR3 is TGTGCCAGCAGCACAGGGGGGGACATTCAGTACTTC. J is TRBJ2-4 and V is TRBV7-9; TRBD1 is a possible D gene (8 bases). The CDR3 runs to 12 residues. Germline assignment: CDR1 SEHNR and CDR2 FQNEAQ (reference sequence). V dropped 5 bases and J dropped 8 bases, with 10 bases sitting between them.

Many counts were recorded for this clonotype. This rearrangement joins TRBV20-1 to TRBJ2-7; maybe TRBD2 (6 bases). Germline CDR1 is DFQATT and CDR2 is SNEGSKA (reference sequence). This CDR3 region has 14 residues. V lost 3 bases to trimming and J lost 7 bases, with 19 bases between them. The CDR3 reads CSASRLALTGEQYF. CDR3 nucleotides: TGCAGTGCTAGTCGGCTAGCGCTAACTGGGGAGCAGTACTTC.

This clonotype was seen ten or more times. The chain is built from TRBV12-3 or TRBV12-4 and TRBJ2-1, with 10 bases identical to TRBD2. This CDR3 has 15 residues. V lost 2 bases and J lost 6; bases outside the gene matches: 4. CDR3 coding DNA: TGTGCCAGCAGTTTATTTAGCGGGGGGATCAATGAGCAGTTCTTC. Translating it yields CASSLFSGGINEQFF.

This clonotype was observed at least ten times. CDR3 in DNA: TGTGCCATCAGTGACACCAGGGGGGAGACCCAGTACTTC. Translating gives CAISDTRGETQYF. The chain joins TRBV10-3 to TRBJ2-5; 7 bases are shared with TRBD1. CDR1 is ENHRY, CDR2 SYGVKD, per germline. The CDR3 runs to 13 residues. V shed 3 bases and J 5 bases; nucleotides not matched to a gene: 3.

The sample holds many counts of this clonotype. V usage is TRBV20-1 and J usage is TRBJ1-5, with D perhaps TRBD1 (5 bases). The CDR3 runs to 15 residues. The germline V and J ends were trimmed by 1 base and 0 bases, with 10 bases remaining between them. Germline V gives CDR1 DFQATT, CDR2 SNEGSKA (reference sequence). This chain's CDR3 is CSARVGTDSNQPQHF. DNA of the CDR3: TGCAGTGCTAGAGTTGGGACGGATAGCAATCAGCCCCAGCATTTT.

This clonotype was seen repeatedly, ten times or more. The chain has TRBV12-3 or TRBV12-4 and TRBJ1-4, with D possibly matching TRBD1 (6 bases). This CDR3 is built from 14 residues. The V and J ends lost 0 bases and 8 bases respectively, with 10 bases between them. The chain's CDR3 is CASSLARGVEKLFF. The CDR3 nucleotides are TGTGCCAGCAGTTTAGCCAGGGGCGTCGAAAAACTGTTTTTT.

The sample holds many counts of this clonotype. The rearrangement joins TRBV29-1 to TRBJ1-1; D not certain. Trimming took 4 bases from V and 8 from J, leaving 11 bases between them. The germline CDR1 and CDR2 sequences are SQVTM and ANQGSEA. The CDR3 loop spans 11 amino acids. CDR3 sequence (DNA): TGCAGCGTTGGGTCGGCGACCGAAGCTTTCTTT. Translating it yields CSVGSATEAFF.